This T cell receptor beta chain was captured in a study of cytomegalovirus exposure and HLA in healthy donors. This clone was seen only once. The data were produced by immunoSEQ multiplex PCR, yet TCRdb's version contains in-frame clones alone and is incomplete. The repertoire holds some 250,000 clones, with about 90% as singletons. From germline, CDR1 is SGHVS and CDR2 FNYEAQ. V lost 4 bases to trimming and J lost 1 base; unmatched junction nucleotides: 10. The CDR3 sequence is 17 residues long. The origin of this receptor is a woman younger than 30 in good health and CMV-seronegative. The chain is built from TRBV7-6 and TRBJ2-3, with 8 bases aligning to TRBD1. Sequencing was performed on PBMCs. CDR3 in DNA: TGTGCCAGCAGCTCGGGACAGGAATGGTGGGGCACAGATACGCAGTATTTT. Translation: CASSSGQEWWGTDTQYF.